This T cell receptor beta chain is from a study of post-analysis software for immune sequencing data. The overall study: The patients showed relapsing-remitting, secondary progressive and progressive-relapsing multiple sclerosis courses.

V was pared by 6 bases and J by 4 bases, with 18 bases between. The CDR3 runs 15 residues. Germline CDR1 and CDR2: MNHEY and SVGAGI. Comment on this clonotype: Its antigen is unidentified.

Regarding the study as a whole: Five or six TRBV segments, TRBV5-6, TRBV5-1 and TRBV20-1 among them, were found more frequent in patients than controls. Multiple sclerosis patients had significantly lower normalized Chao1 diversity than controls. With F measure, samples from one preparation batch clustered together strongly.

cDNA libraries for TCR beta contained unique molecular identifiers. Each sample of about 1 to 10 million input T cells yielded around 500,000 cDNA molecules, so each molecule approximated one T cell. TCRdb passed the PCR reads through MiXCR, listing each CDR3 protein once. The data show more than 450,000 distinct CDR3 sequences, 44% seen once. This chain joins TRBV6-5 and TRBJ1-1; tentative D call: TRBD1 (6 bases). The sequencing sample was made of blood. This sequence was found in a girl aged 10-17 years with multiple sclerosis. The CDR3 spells CASRTGIRGRTEAFF. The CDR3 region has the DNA TGTGCCAGCAGAACAGGGATCAGGGGCCGCACTGAAGCTTTCTTT.